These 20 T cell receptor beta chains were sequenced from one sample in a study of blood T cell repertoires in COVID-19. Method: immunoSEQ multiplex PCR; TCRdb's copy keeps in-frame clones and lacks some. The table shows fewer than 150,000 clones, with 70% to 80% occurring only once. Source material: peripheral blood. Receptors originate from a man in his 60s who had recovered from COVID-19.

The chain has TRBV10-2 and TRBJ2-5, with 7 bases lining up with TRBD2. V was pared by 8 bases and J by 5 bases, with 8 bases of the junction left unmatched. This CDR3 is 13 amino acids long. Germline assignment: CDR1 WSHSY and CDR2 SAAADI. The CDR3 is CASSLAGVETQYF. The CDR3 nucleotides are TGCGCCAGCTCGCTGGCGGGGGTCGAGACCCAGTACTTC.

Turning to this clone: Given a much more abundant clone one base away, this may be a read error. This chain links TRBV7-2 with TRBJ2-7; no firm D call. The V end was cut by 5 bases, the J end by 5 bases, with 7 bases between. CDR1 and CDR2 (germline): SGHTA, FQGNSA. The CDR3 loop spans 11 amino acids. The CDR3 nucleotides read TGTGCCAGCAGCCGCCGGGACGAGCAGTACTTC. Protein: CASSRRDEQYF.

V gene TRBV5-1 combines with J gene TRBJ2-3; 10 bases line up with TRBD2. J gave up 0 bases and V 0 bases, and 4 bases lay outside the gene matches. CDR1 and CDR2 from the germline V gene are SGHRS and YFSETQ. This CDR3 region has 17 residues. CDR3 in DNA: TGCGCCAGCAGCTTGGCAAAGACTAGCGGGAGCACAGATACGCAGTATTTT. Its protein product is CASSLAKTSGSTDTQYF.

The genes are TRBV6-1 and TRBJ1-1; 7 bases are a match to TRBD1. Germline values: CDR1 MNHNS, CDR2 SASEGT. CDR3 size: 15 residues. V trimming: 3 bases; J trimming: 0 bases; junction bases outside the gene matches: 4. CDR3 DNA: TGTGCCAGCAGTGACCTGGGACAGATGAACACTGAAGCTTTCTTT. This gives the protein CASSDLGQMNTEAFF.

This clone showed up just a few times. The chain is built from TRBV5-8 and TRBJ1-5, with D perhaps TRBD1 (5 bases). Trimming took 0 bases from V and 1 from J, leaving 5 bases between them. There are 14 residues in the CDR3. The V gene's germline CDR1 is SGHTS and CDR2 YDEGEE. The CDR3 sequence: CASSLDRSNQPQHF. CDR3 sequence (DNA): TGTGCCAGCAGCTTGGACAGGAGCAATCAGCCCCAGCATTTT. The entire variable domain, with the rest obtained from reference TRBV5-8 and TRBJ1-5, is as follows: EAGVTQSPTHLIKTRGQQATLRCSPISGHTSVYWYQQALGLGLQFLLWYDEGEERNRGNFPPRFSGRQFPNYSSELNVNALELEDSALYLCASSLDRSNQPQHFGDGTRLSIL.

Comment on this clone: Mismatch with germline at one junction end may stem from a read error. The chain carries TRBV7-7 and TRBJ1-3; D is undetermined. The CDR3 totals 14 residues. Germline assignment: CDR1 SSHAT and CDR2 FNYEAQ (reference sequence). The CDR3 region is CASSFTPEANTIYF. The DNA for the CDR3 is TGTGCTAGCAGCTTTACCCCCGAGGCTAACACCATATATTTT.

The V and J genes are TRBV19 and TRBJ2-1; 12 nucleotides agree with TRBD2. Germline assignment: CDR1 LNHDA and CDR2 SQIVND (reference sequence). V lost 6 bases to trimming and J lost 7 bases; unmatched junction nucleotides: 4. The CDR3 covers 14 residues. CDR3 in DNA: TGTGCCAGTAGAAGACTAGCGGGAGTTAATGAGCAGTTCTTC. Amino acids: CASRRLAGVNEQFF.

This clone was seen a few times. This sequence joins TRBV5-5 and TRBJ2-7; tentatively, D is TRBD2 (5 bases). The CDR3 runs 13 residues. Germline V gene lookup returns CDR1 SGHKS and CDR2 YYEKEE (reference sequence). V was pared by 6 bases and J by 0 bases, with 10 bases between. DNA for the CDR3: TGTGCCAGCACAACGGGAACCTCCTACGAGCAGTACTTC. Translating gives CASTTGTSYEQYF.

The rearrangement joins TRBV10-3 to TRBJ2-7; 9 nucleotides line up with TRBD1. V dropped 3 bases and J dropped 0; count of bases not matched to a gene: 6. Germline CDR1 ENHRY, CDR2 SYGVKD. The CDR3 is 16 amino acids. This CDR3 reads CAISETGTGSSYEQYF. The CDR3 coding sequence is TGTGCCATCAGTGAAACCGGGACAGGGTCCTCCTACGAGCAGTACTTC.

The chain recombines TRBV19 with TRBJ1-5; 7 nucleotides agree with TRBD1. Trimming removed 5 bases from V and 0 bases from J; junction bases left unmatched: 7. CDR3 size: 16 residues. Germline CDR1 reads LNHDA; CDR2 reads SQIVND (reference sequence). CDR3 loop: CASSPRDSYSNQPQHF. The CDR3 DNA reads TGTGCCAGTAGTCCCCGGGACAGTTATAGCAATCAGCCCCAGCATTTT.

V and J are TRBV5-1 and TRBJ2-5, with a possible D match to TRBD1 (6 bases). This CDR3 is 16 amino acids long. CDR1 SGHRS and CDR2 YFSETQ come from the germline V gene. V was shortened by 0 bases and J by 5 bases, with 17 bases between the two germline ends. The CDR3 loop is CASSLGGRGWDETQYF. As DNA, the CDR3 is TGCGCCAGCAGCTTGGGGGGGCGCGGTTGGGATGAGACCCAGTACTTC.

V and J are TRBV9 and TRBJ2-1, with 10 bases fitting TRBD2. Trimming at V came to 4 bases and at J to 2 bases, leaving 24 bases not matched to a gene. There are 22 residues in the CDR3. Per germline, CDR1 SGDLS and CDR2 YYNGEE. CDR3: CASSPLGKRAGGQRATYNEQFF. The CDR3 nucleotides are TGTGCCAGCAGCCCCCTAGGAAAAAGAGCGGGGGGGCAAAGGGCAACCTACAATGAGCAGTTCTTC.

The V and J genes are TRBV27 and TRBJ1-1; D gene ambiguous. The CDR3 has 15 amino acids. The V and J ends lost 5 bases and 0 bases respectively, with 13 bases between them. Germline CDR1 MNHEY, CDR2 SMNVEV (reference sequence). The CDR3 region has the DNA TGTGCCAGCAGTCGTCTCGGAGAGATGAACACTGAAGCTTTCTTT. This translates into CASSRLGEMNTEAFF.

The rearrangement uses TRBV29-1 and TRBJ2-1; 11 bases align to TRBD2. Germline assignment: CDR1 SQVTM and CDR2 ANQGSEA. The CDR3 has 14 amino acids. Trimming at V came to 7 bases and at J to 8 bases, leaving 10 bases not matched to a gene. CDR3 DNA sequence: TGCAGCGCCACGGGACTAGCGGAGGGGGATGAGCAGTTCTTC. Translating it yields CSATGLAEGDEQFF.

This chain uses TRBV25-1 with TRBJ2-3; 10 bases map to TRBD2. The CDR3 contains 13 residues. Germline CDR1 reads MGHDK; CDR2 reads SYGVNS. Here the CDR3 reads CANLAGVGDTQYF. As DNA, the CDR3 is TGTGCTAATCTAGCGGGAGTAGGAGATACGCAGTATTTT.

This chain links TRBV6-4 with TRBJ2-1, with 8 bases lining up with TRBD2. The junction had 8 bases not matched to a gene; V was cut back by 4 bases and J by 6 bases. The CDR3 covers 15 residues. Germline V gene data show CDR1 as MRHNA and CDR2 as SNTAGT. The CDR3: CASSGQVGGGNEQFF. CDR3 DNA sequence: TGTGCCAGCAGTGGACAGGTCGGGGGGGGCAATGAGCAGTTCTTC.

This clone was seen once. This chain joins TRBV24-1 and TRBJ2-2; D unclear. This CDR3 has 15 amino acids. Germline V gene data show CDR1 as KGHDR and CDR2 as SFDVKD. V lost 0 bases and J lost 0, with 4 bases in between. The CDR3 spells CATSDLSANTGELFF. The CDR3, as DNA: TGTGCCACCAGTGATTTGTCGGCGAACACCGGGGAGCTGTTTTTT.

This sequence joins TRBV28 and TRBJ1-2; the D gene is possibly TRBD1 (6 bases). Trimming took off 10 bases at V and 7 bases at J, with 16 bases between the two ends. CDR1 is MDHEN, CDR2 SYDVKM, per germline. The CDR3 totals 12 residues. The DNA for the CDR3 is TGTGCCACCTCTCCGGTGGGGGCTGGCTACACCTTC. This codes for CATSPVGAGYTF.

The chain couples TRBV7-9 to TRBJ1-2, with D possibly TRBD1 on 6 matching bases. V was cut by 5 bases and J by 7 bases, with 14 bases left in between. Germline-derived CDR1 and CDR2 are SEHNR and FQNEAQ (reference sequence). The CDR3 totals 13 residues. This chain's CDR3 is CASSATGPGGYTF. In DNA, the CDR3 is TGTGCCAGCAGCGCCACAGGGCCAGGTGGCTACACCTTC.

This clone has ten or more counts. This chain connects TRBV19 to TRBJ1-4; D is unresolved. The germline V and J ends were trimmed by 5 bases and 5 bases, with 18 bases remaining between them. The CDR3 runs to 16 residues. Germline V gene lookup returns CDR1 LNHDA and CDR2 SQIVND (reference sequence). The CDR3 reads CASSAPREGANEKLFF. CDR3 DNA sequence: TGTGCCAGTAGTGCCCCTCGGGAGGGCGCGAATGAAAAACTGTTTTTT.